This TCR beta chain was recorded in a study of human T cells and chemical hapten exposure. Time point specified: patch test 1, 2 weeks after DPC sensitization. The treatment: therapeutic diphenylcyclopropenone sensitization with weekly scalp DPC. One entry per CDR3 protein, called by TCRdb with MiXCR from the RACE reads. The sample holds 300,000 to 450,000 distinct CDR3 sequences, approximately 5% seen once. There are many counts of this clonotype. CDR1 and CDR2 (germline): SEHNR, FQNEAQ (reference sequence). There are 16 residues in the CDR3. Trimming left V 6 bases short and J 0 bases short, with 17 bases between.

The chain employs TRBV7-9 and TRBJ1-1; D unresolved. The material was whole blood, obtained in connection with sensitization to the hapten diphenylcyclopropenone (DPC). The sequence was collected from a woman aged 45-65 years with alopecia areata. Some clones in this sample may be carry-over from other donors' samples. CDR3 sequence (DNA): TGTGCCAGCAGGGCGGGCGGAGGGTCGATGAACACTGAAGCTTTCTTT. It translates to CASRAGGGSMNTEAFF.